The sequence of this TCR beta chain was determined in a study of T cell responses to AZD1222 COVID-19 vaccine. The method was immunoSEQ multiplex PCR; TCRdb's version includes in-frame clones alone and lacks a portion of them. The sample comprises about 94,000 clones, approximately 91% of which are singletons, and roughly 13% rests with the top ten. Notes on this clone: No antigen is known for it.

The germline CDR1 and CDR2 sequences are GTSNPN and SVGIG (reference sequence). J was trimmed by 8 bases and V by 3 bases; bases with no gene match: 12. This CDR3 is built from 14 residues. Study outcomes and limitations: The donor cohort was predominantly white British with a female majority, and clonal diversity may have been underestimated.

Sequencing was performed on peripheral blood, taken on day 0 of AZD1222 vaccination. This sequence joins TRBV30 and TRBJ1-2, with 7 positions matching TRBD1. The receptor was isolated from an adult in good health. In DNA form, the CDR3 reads TGTGCCTGGAGGGTTGCAGGGGGTCTTGGGGGCTACACCTTC. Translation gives CAWRVAGGLGGYTF.